This T cell receptor beta chain emerged from a study of T cells in Graves' hyperthyroidism and ophthalmopathy. Points from the study as a whole: The model made its ophthalmopathy prediction, and onset followed a median about 6 months later.

Authors of the study amplified TCR beta CDR3 regions from RNA transcripts. Using the HTBI primer set, a first-round RT-PCR was run on the TCR CDR3. MiXCR, applied by TCRdb to the multiplex PCR reads, yields one record per CDR3 protein. The top ten hold 70% to 75% of the sample, which has around 350,000 distinct CDR3 sequences, more than 20% seen once. Points on this clonotype: What it binds is not known.

There are 12 residues in the CDR3. Trimming took 7 bases from V and 3 from J; bases not matched to a gene: 4. The germline CDR1 and CDR2 sequences are SQVTM and ANQGSEA. The gene calls are TRBV29-1 and TRBJ2-7; TRBD1 aligns across 9 bases. The sequence was obtained from a man aged 45-60 years with Graves' hyperthyroidism. The sequenced sample consisted of blood. The CDR3 here is CSARTGVYEQYF. CDR3 DNA sequence: TGCAGCGCAAGGACAGGGGTCTACGAGCAGTACTTC.